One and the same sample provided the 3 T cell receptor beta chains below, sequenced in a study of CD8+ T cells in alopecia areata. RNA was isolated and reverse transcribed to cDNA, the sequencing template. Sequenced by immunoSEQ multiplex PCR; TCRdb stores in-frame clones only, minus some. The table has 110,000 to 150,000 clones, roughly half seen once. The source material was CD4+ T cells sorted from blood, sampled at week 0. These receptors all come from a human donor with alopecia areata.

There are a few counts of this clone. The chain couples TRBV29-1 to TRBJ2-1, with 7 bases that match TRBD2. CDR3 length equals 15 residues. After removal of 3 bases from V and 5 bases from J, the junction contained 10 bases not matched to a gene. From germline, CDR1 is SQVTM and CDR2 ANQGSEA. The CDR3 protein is CSVDPGGGRNNEQFF. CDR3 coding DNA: TGCAGCGTTGACCCGGGGGGAGGGCGGAACAATGAGCAGTTCTTC.

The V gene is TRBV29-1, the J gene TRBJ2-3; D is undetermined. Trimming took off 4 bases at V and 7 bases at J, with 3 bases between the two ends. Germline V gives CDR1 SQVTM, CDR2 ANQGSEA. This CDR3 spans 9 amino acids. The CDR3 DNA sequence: TGCAGCGTTGGAAATACGCAGTATTTT. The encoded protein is CSVGNTQYF.

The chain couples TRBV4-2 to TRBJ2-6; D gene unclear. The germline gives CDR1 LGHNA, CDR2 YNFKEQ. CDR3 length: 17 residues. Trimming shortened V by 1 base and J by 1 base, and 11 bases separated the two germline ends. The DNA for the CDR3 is TGTGCCAGCAGCCAAGCCTTGGCAAGTTCTGGGGCCAACGTCCTGACTTTC. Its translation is CASSQALASSGANVLTF.